The 5 T cell receptor beta chains reported below all come from one sample, sequenced in a study of blood T cell repertoires in COVID-19. The repertoire was sequenced with immunoSEQ multiplex PCR; TCRdb's copy has only in-frame clones and lacks some. This sample has about 25,000 clones, with around nine tenths found just once. The specimen was peripheral blood. These receptors originate from a human donor with active COVID-19. The donor label of this sample is uncertain.

The rearrangement links TRBV5-1 to TRBJ1-1; 7 bases fit TRBD1. The CDR3 is 16 amino acids. CDR1 and CDR2 (germline): SGHRS, YFSETQ. V lost 1 base and J lost 4; bases outside the gene matches: 10. The CDR3 DNA reads TGCGCCAGCAGCTTGAGCCCGACAGGGCGGGTCACTGAAGCTTTCTTT. Its translation: CASSLSPTGRVTEAFF.

V is TRBV7-8 and J is TRBJ2-3; 7 positions agree with TRBD1. V lost 5 bases, J lost 4 bases, and 12 bases stayed unmatched. In germline, CDR1 is SGHVS, CDR2 FQNEAQ. The CDR3 extends over 16 amino acids. The CDR3 DNA sequence: TGTGCCAGCAGCCCACAGGGGAAGATATTTGCAGATACGCAGTATTTT. Translating it yields CASSPQGKIFADTQYF.

This rearrangement joins TRBV24-1 to TRBJ2-2, with TRBD1 matching 8 bases. The V gene end was trimmed by 0 bases and the J gene end by 1 base; junction bases not matched to a gene: 6. The CDR3 spans 18 residues. The germline V gene encodes CDR1 KGHDR and CDR2 SFDVKD. This CDR3 reads CATSDLPRGRRNTGELFF. Written as DNA, the CDR3 is TGTGCCACCAGTGATTTGCCCAGGGGGCGTAGGAACACCGGGGAGCTGTTTTTT.

V gene TRBV7-9 combines with J gene TRBJ1-3, with D unclear. From germline, CDR1 is SEHNR and CDR2 FQNEAQ (reference sequence). CDR3 size: 15 residues. V gave up 1 base and J gave up 0 bases, with 7 bases separating them. The CDR3 sequence: CASSLVQISGNTIYF. CDR3 in DNA: TGTGCCAGCAGCTTAGTACAGATCTCTGGAAACACCATATATTTT. Based on the CDR3 plus reference TRBV7-9 and TRBJ1-3, the full variable domain is DTGVSQNPRHKITKRGQNVTFRCDPISEHNRLYWYRQTLGQGPEFLTYFQNEAQLEKSRLLSDRFSAERPKGSFSTLEIQRTEQGDSAMYLCASSLVQISGNTIYFGEGSWLTVV.

The rearrangement joins TRBV19 to TRBJ2-7; the D gene is possibly TRBD2 (6 bases). The germline CDR1 and CDR2 sequences are LNHDA and SQIVND (reference sequence). The V end lost 3 bases, the J end lost 4 bases, and 13 bases lay between the germline ends. This CDR3 spans 14 amino acids. CDR3 sequence reads: CASSIMAEGYEQYF. DNA for the CDR3: TGTGCCAGTAGTATTATGGCGGAGGGATACGAGCAGTACTTC.